This T cell receptor beta chain was documented in a study of blood T cell repertoires in COVID-19. Looking at the study overall: Whether acute or convalescent, the COVID-19 samples came from the United States, Italy and Spain.

The CDR3 has 14 amino acids. Trimming removed 3 bases at V and 10 bases at J, with 16 bases between. Germline CDR1 and CDR2: DFQATT and SNEGSKA (reference sequence). Original handling: Amplification with reference gene primers provided the estimates of nucleated cell counts. Sequencing used immunoSEQ multiplex PCR; TCRdb keeps in-frame clones, though not all of them. The V and J calls and clone size come from that table; D and trimming were worked out from the DNA. The sample lists 130,000 or so clones, about 74% seen once, with approximately 7.9% in the top ten. The sample taken for sequencing was peripheral blood. The TCR was taken from a human donor in a cohort sampled during active COVID-19. V usage is TRBV20-1 and J usage is TRBJ1-6; D is possibly TRBD1 (5 bases). CDR3 DNA sequence: TGCAGTGCTAGTGGGGGGGTTGGGAACTCACCCCTCCACTTT. Translating it yields CSASGGVGNSPLHF.